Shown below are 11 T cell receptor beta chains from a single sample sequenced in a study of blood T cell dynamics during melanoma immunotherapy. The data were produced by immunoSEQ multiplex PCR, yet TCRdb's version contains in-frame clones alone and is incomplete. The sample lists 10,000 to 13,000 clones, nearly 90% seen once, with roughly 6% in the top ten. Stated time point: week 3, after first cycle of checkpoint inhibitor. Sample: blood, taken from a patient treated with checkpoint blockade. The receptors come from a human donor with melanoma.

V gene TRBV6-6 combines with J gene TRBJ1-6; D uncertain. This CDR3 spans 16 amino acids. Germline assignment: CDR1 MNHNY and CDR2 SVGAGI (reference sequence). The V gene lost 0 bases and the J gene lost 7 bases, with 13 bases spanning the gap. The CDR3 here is CASSYSMQKRNSPLHF. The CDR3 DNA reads TGTGCCAGCAGTTACTCGATGCAGAAACGCAATTCACCCCTCCACTTT.

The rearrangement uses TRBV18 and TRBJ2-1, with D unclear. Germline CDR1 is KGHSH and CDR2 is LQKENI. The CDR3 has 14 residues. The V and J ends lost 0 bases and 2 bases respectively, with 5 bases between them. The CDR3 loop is CASSPPVTYNEQFF. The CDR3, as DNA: TGTGCCAGCTCACCACCGGTCACCTACAATGAGCAGTTCTTC.

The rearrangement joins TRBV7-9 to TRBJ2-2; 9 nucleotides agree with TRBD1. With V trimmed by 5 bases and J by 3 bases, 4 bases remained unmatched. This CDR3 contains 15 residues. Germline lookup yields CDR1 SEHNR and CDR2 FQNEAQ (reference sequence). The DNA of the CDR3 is TGTGCCAGCAGCGGACGACAGGGGGACACCGGGGAGCTGTTTTTT. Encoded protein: CASSGRQGDTGELFF.

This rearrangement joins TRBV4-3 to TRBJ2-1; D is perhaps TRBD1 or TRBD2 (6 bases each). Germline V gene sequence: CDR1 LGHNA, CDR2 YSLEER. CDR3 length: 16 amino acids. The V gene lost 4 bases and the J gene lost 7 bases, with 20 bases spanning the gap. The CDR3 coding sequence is TGCGCCAGCAGCCGGGGGGAACCTCAAAGGGGGAATGAGCAGTTCTTC. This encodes CASSRGEPQRGNEQFF.

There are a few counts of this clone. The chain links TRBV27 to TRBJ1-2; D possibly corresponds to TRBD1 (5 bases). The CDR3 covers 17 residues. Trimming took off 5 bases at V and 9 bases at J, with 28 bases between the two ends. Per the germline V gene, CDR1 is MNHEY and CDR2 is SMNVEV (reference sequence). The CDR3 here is CASSDPLPGPFGLSYTF. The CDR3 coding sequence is TGTGCCAGCAGTGACCCCTTACCGGGGCCGTTTGGTTTAAGCTACACCTTC.

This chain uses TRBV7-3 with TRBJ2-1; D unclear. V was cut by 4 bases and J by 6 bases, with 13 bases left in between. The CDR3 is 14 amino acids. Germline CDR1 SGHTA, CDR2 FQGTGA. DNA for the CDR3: TGTGCCAGCAGCTCTGGGTGGTCCGGCAATGAGCAGTTCTTC. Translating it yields CASSSGWSGNEQFF.

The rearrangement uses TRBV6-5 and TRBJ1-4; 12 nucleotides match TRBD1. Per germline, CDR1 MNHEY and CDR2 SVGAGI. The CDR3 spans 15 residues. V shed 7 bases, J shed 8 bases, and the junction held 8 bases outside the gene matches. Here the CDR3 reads CASTTGGTGGEKLFF. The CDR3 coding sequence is TGTGCCAGCACCACAGGGGGGACAGGGGGCGAAAAACTGTTTTTT.

This CDR3 reads CARSLGQVGQKTHSNQPQHF. CDR3 sequence (DNA): TGTGCCAGAAGCTTGGGTCAGGTGGGACAGAAGACCCATAGCAATCAGCCCCAGCATTTT. The V gene is TRBV5-3, the J gene TRBJ1-5; 7 nucleotides align to TRBD1. TRBV5-3 is treated as an ORF (open reading frame) with a function not yet certain. V was pared by 0 bases and J by 0 bases, with 15 bases of the junction left unmatched. The CDR3 consists of 20 residues.

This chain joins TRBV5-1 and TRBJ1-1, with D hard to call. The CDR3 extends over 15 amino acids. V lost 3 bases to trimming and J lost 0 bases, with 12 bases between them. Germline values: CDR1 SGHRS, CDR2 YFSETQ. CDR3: CASSSGAGLNTEAFF. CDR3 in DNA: TGCGCCAGCAGCTCCGGAGCGGGGTTGAACACTGAAGCTTTCTTT.

The DNA of the CDR3 is TGTGCCAGCAGCTCGTACGGGACTAGCGGGGGCAATGAGCAGTTCTTC. The encoded protein is CASSSYGTSGGNEQFF. The genes are TRBV7-6 and TRBJ2-1; 14 bases align to TRBD2. V shed 4 bases and J 6 bases; nucleotides not matched to a gene: 5. Germline assignment: CDR1 SGHVS and CDR2 FNYEAQ. The CDR3 spans 16 residues.

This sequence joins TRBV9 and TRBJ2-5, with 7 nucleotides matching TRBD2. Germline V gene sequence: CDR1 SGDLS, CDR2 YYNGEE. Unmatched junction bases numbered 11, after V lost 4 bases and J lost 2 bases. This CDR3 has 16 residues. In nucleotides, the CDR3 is TGTGCCAGCAGCCGAGCGCCCGGGGGGTCACAAGAGACCCAGTACTTC. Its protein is CASSRAPGGSQETQYF.